These 30 T cell receptor beta chains originate from one sample sequenced in a study of cytomegalovirus exposure and HLA in healthy donors. It was with 60 Vbeta and 13 Jbeta primers that the PCR ran. The data were produced by immunoSEQ multiplex PCR, yet TCRdb's version contains in-frame clones alone and is incomplete. The sample shows 90,000 to 110,000 clones, approximately 11% of them seen only once. Sequenced input: PBMCs. Receptors originate from a man aged 40-49 years in good health and CMV-seropositive.

This clone was seen a handful of times. This chain joins TRBV5-1 and TRBJ2-5, with TRBD1 matching 9 bases. Unmatched junction bases numbered 8, after V lost 4 bases and J lost 4 bases. Looked up from germline, CDR1 is SGHRS and CDR2 is YFSETQ. This CDR3 is built from 15 residues. The CDR3 coding sequence is TGCGCCAGCAGCCTCCCAGGGACAGGGATAGAGACCCAGTACTTC. It yields the protein CASSLPGTGIETQYF.

The chain combines TRBV6-5 with TRBJ1-1; D gene uncertain. The CDR3 is made up of 15 amino acids. V gave up 0 bases and J gave up 3 bases, with 11 bases separating them. From germline, CDR1 is MNHEY and CDR2 SVGAGI. The DNA of the CDR3 is TGTGCCAGCAGTTACTCGGCGGGGTCTCACACTGAAGCTTTCTTT. Its translation is CASSYSAGSHTEAFF.

This clone has more than one count but fewer than ten. V gene TRBV30 combines with J gene TRBJ1-1, with 7 bases aligning to TRBD1. This CDR3 has 13 amino acids. Germline assignment: CDR1 GTSNPN and CDR2 SVGIG (reference sequence). V lost 7 bases, J lost 5 bases, and 10 bases stayed unmatched. CDR3 coding DNA: TGTGCCTCAAACAAGGGGGCGGGAACTGAAGCTTTCTTT. Its translation is CASNKGAGTEAFF. Full variable domain (remainder filled in from reference TRBV30 and TRBJ1-1): SQTIHQWPATLVQPVGSPLSLECTVEGTSNPNLYWYRQAAGRGLQLLFYSVGIGQISSEVPQNLSASRPQDRQFILSSKKLLLSDSGFYLCASNKGAGTEAFFGQGTRLTVV.

V is TRBV19 and J is TRBJ2-7; perhaps TRBD2 as D (6 bases). From germline, CDR1 is LNHDA and CDR2 SQIVND (reference sequence). V was trimmed by 6 bases and J by 2 bases, leaving 20 bases between them. The CDR3 is made up of 16 amino acids. In DNA, the CDR3 is TGTGCCAGTAGCTCGGGAGACCGCGAGATCCCCTACGAGCAGTACTTC. Its translation: CASSSGDREIPYEQYF.

This clone was observed a handful of times. The rearrangement joins TRBV11-2 to TRBJ2-3, with D unclear. The V and J ends lost 7 bases and 6 bases respectively, with 14 bases between them. Per the germline V gene, CDR1 is SGHAT and CDR2 is FQNNGV. The CDR3 length is 13 residues. The CDR3 reads CASTSVRVDTQYF. The CDR3 DNA follows: TGTGCCAGCACCAGCGTCCGGGTGGATACGCAGTATTTT.

Only a few counts were recorded for this clone. The J gene is TRBJ1-1, the V gene TRBV27, with TRBD1 matching over 8 bases. This CDR3 spans 10 amino acids. The germline V gene encodes CDR1 MNHEY and CDR2 SMNVEV (reference sequence). Germline trimming cut 10 bases from V and 11 bases from J; bases unmatched to any gene: 6. The CDR3 region has the DNA TGTGCCATCCTCCGGGACAGGGCTTTCTTT. This translates into CAILRDRAFF.

The gene calls are TRBV15 and TRBJ2-1; 10 positions match TRBD2. This CDR3 is 18 amino acids long. With V trimmed by 0 bases and J by 7 bases, 12 bases remained unmatched. Germline CDR1 is LNHNV and CDR2 is YYDKDF (reference sequence). CDR3 nucleotide sequence: TGTGCCACCAGCAGAGACAGGACTAGCGGCCTCGGGGGGAATGAGCAGTTCTTC. Residues: CATSRDRTSGLGGNEQFF.

V usage is TRBV7-9 and J usage is TRBJ2-6; D is possibly TRBD2 (5 bases). The CDR3 spans 17 residues. V was clipped by 4 bases and J by 0 bases, with 13 bases between them. Germline V lookup: CDR1 SEHNR, CDR2 FQNEAQ (reference sequence). The DNA of the CDR3 is TGTGCCAGCAGCTATCCTCTCGGGATCTCTGGGGCCAACGTCCTGACTTTC. Translated, it gives CASSYPLGISGANVLTF.

This clone has a handful of counts. The chain uses TRBV5-6 and TRBJ1-2; 8 bases are a match to TRBD1. Germline assignment: CDR1 SGHDT and CDR2 YYEEEE. The CDR3 length is 14 residues. Germline trimming cut 2 bases from V and 3 bases from J; bases unmatched to any gene: 3. CDR3 amino acids: CASSFPQGDYGYTF. CDR3 DNA: TGTGCCAGCAGCTTCCCACAGGGGGACTATGGCTACACCTTC.

The chain has TRBV28 and TRBJ2-1; 7 nucleotides agree with TRBD2. Trimming at V came to 3 bases and at J to 3 bases, leaving 8 bases not matched to a gene. This CDR3 comprises 16 residues. Germline V gene sequence: CDR1 MDHEN, CDR2 SYDVKM. DNA of the CDR3: TGTGCCAGCAGTTTTCTCGGCGGGAGAAGCTACAATGAGCAGTTCTTC. It yields the protein CASSFLGGRSYNEQFF.

The CDR3, as DNA: TGCGCCAGCAGCTTGTGGGCGGACTATAGCACAGATACGCAGTATTTT. Protein sequence: CASSLWADYSTDTQYF. The rearrangement links TRBV5-1 to TRBJ2-3; weak D call: TRBD2 (6 bases). CDR1 is SGHRS, CDR2 YFSETQ, per germline. The CDR3 totals 16 residues. The V end was cut by 1 base, the J end by 0 bases, with 12 bases between.

The chain combines TRBV7-2 with TRBJ2-3; D might be TRBD2 (5 bases). V was cut by 1 base and J by 5 bases, with 13 bases left in between. Germline V gene lookup returns CDR1 SGHTA and CDR2 FQGNSA. This CDR3 has 15 amino acids. The CDR3 loop is CASSLGQIGRDTQYF. CDR3 DNA sequence: TGTGCCAGCAGCTTAGGGCAGATAGGGAGAGATACGCAGTATTTT.

This clone was seen more than once but under ten times. The genes are TRBV5-1 and TRBJ1-1, with a weak D call TRBD1 (5 bases). Germline V lookup: CDR1 SGHRS, CDR2 YFSETQ. Trimming took off 0 bases at V and 4 bases at J, with 7 bases between the two ends. This CDR3 has 13 residues. The CDR3 loop reads CASSLEGATEAFF. The CDR3, as DNA: TGCGCCAGCAGCTTGGAAGGGGCCACTGAAGCTTTCTTT.

This clone has a handful of counts. The chain is built from TRBV20-1 and TRBJ2-7, with D possibly being TRBD1 (5 bases). The CDR3 length is 11 residues. Germline V CDR1 and CDR2: DFQATT, SNEGSKA (reference sequence). With 5 bases removed from V and 4 bases from J, the gap between germline ends came to 9 bases. CDR3 nucleotide sequence: TGCAGTGCTCCCCAGGGTTACGAGCAGTACTTC. Translated: CSAPQGYEQYF.

This chain connects TRBV7-2 to TRBJ1-2; D ambiguous. The CDR3 is 15 amino acids. CDR1 is SGHTA and CDR2 is FQGNSA in the germline V gene. The ends were cut back, 5 bases at V and 5 bases at J, with 18 bases in the middle. In nucleotides, the CDR3 is TGTGCCAGCAGCCATTACCTACCAGGCGAGTATGGCTACACCTTC. Its protein is CASSHYLPGEYGYTF.

The rearrangement joins TRBV19 to TRBJ2-1, with D possibly TRBD2 on 6 matching bases. V gave up 1 base and J gave up 0 bases, with 10 bases separating them. This CDR3 has 16 amino acids. CDR1 LNHDA and CDR2 SQIVND come from the germline V gene (reference sequence). CDR3 bases: TGTGCCAGTAGTATAGGCGGTAGCGGCTCCTACAATGAGCAGTTCTTC. This translates into CASSIGGSGSYNEQFF.

The chain links TRBV11-2 to TRBJ2-7; possibly TRBD1 for D (6 bases). Germline V gene data show CDR1 as SGHAT and CDR2 as FQNNGV. Trimming shortened V by 1 base and J by 3 bases, and 10 bases separated the two germline ends. The CDR3 sequence is 14 residues long. CDR3 residues: CASSLGTEDYEQYF. Written as DNA, the CDR3 is TGTGCCAGCAGCTTAGGGACAGAGGACTACGAGCAGTACTTC. The full variable domain, its missing parts supplied by reference TRBV11-2 and TRBJ2-7, is EAGVAQSPRYKIIEKRQSVAFWCNPISGHATLYWYQQILGQGPKLLIQFQNNGVVDDSQLPKDRFSAERLKGVDSTLKIQPAKLEDSAVYLCASSLGTEDYEQYFGPGTRLTVT.

This clone was observed a few times. The V call is TRBV29-1, the J call TRBJ2-2, with TRBD1 matching 8 bases. CDR3 length: 13 amino acids. Germline-derived CDR1 and CDR2 are SQVTM and ANQGSEA. The ends lost 6 bases at V and 7 bases at J; junction bases unmatched: 7. CDR3: CSVGQGRGGELFF. DNA for the CDR3: TGCAGCGTCGGACAGGGCCGAGGCGGGGAGCTGTTTTTT.

The V call is TRBV2, the J call TRBJ1-2; D not certain. The V end lost 1 base, the J end lost 8 bases, and 17 bases lay between the germline ends. CDR1 is SNHLY, CDR2 FYNNEI, per germline. This CDR3 has 15 residues. The DNA for the CDR3 is TGTGCCAGCAGTGAAGGGAGGTCACAATACGGAGGCTACACCTTC. This codes for CASSEGRSQYGGYTF.

This chain connects TRBV19 to TRBJ2-7, with TRBD2 matching over 9 bases. The V gene's germline CDR1 is LNHDA and CDR2 SQIVND (reference sequence). The CDR3 is 17 residues long. The J segment lost 0 bases and the V segment lost 6 bases, leaving 12 bases of the junction unmatched. As DNA, the CDR3 is TGTGCCAGTAGGATGAGGGCTAGCGGGACACTCTCCTACGAGCAGTACTTC. Its translation: CASRMRASGTLSYEQYF.

The chain carries TRBV7-2 and TRBJ2-5, with 8 bases that match TRBD2. Germline trimming cut 1 base from V and 1 base from J; bases unmatched to any gene: 5. The CDR3 totals 16 residues. The V gene's germline CDR1 is SGHTA and CDR2 FQGNSA. CDR3 residues: CASSLDRAGAQETQYF. The CDR3 DNA reads as TGTGCCAGCAGCTTAGATCGAGCGGGGGCCCAAGAGACCCAGTACTTC.

In its sample, this clone was seen a few times. V and J are TRBV10-1 and TRBJ2-3; TRBD2 agrees at 9 bases. V lost 6 bases, J lost 2 bases, and 6 bases stayed unmatched. Germline assignment: CDR1 WNHNN and CDR2 SYGVQD (reference sequence). The CDR3 loop spans 15 amino acids. This CDR3 is CASRGSGRITDTQYF. In DNA, the CDR3 is TGCGCCAGCAGGGGGAGCGGGAGGATCACAGATACGCAGTATTTT.

In its sample, this clone was seen a few times. The genes are TRBV6-5 and TRBJ2-7, with D possibly being TRBD1 (5 bases). V was pared by 6 bases and J by 1 base, with 16 bases between. The CDR3 sequence is 15 residues long. The V gene's germline CDR1 is MNHEY and CDR2 SVGAGI. CDR3 region: CASSRDYGSSYEQYF. CDR3 nucleotides: TGTGCCAGCAGCAGGGATTACGGATCGTCCTACGAGCAGTACTTC.

This clone was observed a few times. This sequence joins TRBV27 and TRBJ2-6; D is ambiguous. This CDR3 comprises 14 residues. V lost 5 bases, J lost 0 bases, and 5 bases lay in between. CDR1 is MNHEY and CDR2 is SMNVEV in the germline V gene (reference sequence). The CDR3 protein is CASSLRSGANVLTF. The CDR3 DNA reads as TGTGCCAGCAGTCTCCGCTCTGGGGCCAACGTCCTGACTTTC.

This clone has only a few counts. The chain joins TRBV9 to TRBJ1-1; D gene unclear. Germline-derived CDR1 and CDR2 are SGDLS and YYNGEE. V was shortened by 4 bases and J by 1 base, with 8 bases between the two germline ends. CDR3 size: 13 residues. CDR3 sequence reads: CASSLRGNTEAFF. In DNA form, the CDR3 reads TGTGCCAGCAGCCTCCGGGGGAACACTGAAGCTTTCTTT.

This clone has just a few counts. J is TRBJ2-1 and V is TRBV4-3; 7 nucleotides line up with TRBD2. This CDR3 has 17 residues. Trimming removed 1 base from V and 0 bases from J; junction bases left unmatched: 6. The V gene's germline CDR1 is LGHNA and CDR2 YSLEER. The CDR3 here is CASSQASASGSYNEQFF. The CDR3 DNA sequence: TGCGCCAGCAGCCAAGCCTCTGCTAGCGGCTCCTACAATGAGCAGTTCTTC.

This clone has a handful of counts. This chain joins TRBV9 and TRBJ2-7, with D tentatively TRBD2 (5 bases). The length of the CDR3 is 15 residues. Germline CDR1 reads SGDLS; CDR2 reads YYNGEE. V dropped 0 bases and J dropped 4 bases, with 14 bases sitting between them. CDR3 sequence: CASSVASGKMYEQYF. The CDR3 DNA sequence: TGTGCCAGCAGCGTAGCTTCGGGAAAGATGTACGAGCAGTACTTC.

J is TRBJ1-5 and V is TRBV6-1; D ambiguous. CDR3 length: 10 residues. Germline CDR1 reads MNHNS; CDR2 reads SASEGT. Trimming took 6 bases from V and 5 from J, leaving 2 bases between them. The CDR3, as DNA: TGTGCCAGCAGCTATCAGCCCCAGCATTTT. Amino acids: CASSYQPQHF.

The genes are TRBV13 and TRBJ2-1; TRBD2 might be the D (6 bases). Germline CDR1 reads PRHDT; CDR2 reads FYEKMQ (reference sequence). V was shortened by 1 base and J by 6 bases, with 13 bases between the two germline ends. The CDR3 has 15 residues. For the CDR3, the DNA is TGTGCCAGCAGCTTAGAGGCGGGAACCCCCAATGAGCAGTTCTTC. It codes for CASSLEAGTPNEQFF. The entire variable domain, with the rest obtained from reference TRBV13 and TRBJ2-1, is as follows: AAGVIQSPRHLIKEKRETATLKCYPIPRHDTVYWYQQGPGQDPQFLISFYEKMQSDKGSIPDRFSAQQFSDYHSELNMSSLELGDSALYFCASSLEAGTPNEQFFGPGTRLTVL.

This sequence joins TRBV9 and TRBJ2-5; a weak D match, TRBD1 (5 bases). Trimming left V 0 bases short and J 5 bases short, with 17 bases between. Germline V gene sequence: CDR1 SGDLS, CDR2 YYNGEE. The length of the CDR3 is 16 residues. The CDR3 loop reads CASSVGGSLWQETQYF. The CDR3 DNA is TGTGCCAGCAGCGTAGGGGGCAGTCTATGGCAGGAGACCCAGTACTTC.